This T cell receptor beta chain came from a study of OX40 agonist ivuxolimab in advanced cancers. The study's findings and limits: Low normalized T-cell clonal expansion also characterized some of the nonresponders.

This clone is a singleton in its sample. Its target is not known. Only in-frame clones appear in the TCRdb table, and some are missing; sequencing was by immunoSEQ multiplex PCR. The repertoire holds tens of thousands of clones, 80% to 90% seen once, with 0.85% to 0.95% in the top ten. The sample in question was CD4+ or CD8+ T cells sorted from blood, obtained in a trial of the OX40 agonist ivuxolimab. This receptor was obtained from an adult with an advanced solid tumor such as melanoma, head and neck, liver or kidney cancer.

Written as DNA, the CDR3 is TGTGCCAGCAGTTGGGCTAGCGGGGGGGCTGGGGCCAACGTCCTGACTTTC. Its protein is CASSWASGGAGANVLTF. The V gene is TRBV27, the J gene TRBJ2-6; 12 bases match TRBD2. V shed 4 bases, J shed 2 bases, and the junction held 3 bases outside the gene matches. This CDR3 comprises 17 residues. CDR1 and CDR2 (germline): MNHEY, SMNVEV (reference sequence).